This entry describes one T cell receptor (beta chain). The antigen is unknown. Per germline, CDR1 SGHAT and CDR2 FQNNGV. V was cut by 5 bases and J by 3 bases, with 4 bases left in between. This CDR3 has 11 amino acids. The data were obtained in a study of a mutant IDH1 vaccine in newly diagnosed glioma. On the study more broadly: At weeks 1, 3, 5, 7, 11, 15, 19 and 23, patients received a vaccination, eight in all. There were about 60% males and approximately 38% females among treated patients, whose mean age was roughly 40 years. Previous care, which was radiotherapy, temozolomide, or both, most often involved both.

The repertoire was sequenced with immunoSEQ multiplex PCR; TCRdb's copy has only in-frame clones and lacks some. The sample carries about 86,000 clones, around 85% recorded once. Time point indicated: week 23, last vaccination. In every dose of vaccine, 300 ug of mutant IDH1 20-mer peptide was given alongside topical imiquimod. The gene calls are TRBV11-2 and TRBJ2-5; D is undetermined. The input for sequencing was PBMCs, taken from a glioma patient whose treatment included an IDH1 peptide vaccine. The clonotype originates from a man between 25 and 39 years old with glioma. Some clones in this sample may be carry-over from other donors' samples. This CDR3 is CASSPKETQYF. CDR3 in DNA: TGTGCCAGCAGCCCGAAAGAGACCCAGTACTTC. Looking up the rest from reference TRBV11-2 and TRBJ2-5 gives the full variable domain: EAGVAQSPRYKIIEKRQSVAFWCNPISGHATLYWYQQILGQGPKLLIQFQNNGVVDDSQLPKDRFSAERLKGVDSTLKIQPAKLEDSAVYLCASSPKETQYFGPGTRLLVL.